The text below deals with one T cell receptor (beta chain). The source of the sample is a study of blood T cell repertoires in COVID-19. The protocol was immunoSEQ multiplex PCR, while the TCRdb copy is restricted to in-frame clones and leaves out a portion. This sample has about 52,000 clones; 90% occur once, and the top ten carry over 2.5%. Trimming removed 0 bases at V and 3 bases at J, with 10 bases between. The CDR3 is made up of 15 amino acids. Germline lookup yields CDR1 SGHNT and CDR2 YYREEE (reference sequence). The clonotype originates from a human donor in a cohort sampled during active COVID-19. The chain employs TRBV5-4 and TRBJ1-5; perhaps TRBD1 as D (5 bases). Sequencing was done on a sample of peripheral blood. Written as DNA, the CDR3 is TGTGCCAGCAGCTTGGCCCCGACAGACAATCAGCCCCAGCATTTT. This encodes CASSLAPTDNQPQHF.